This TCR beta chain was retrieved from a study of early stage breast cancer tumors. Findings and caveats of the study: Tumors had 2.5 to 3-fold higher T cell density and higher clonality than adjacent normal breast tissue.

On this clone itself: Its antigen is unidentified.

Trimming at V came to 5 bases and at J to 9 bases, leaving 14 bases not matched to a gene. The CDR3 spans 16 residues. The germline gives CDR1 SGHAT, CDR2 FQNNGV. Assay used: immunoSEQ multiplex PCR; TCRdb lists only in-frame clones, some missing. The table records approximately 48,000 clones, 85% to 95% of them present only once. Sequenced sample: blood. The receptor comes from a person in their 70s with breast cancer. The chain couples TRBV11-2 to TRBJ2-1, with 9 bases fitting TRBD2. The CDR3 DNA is TGTGCCAGCAGCCCAAATCATCTGGCGGGAGGGCGTGAGCAGTTCTTC. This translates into CASSPNHLAGGREQFF.